This TCR beta chain is drawn from a study of a mutant IDH1 vaccine in newly diagnosed glioma (dated by TCRdb to the early 2020s). For the wider study: Vaccination began 4-6 weeks after radiotherapy alone, or alongside temozolomide cycles in the chemotherapy-containing groups. Of the 32 patients who were treated, around 62% were male and about 40% were female, and the mean age was approximately 40 years. Prior to enrollment, patients had been given standard therapy consisting of radiotherapy alone, temozolomide alone, or radiochemotherapy with temozolomide, with the combination given to most patients. The week-35 safety follow-up took place at visit V12, and the week-47 end of study took place at visit V13. Peripheral blood samples were drawn at six visits, namely V03 (baseline), V05, V07, V10, V12 and V13. For exploratory analyses, longitudinal TCRB deep sequencing was carried out in roughly 23 treated patients wherever samples were available.

Interpreted using the paper, the time point label stands for: week 47, end of study. Each vaccine dose, consisting of 300 ug of a 20-mer mutant IDH1 peptide in Montanide, was administered subcutaneously with topical imiquimod. Across visits V03 through V10, patients got a total of eight vaccinations, given in weeks 1, 3, 5, 7, 11, 15, 19 and 23. All donors had newly diagnosed IDH1-mutant astrocytomas of WHO grade 3 or 4 that showed loss of nuclear ATRX. The samples were drawn from NOA16, a multicentre, single-arm, open-label phase I trial in Germany that tested a mutant IDH1 peptide vaccine in humans for the first time. Genomic DNA for TCRB sequencing was isolated from EDTA blood with the DNeasy Blood and Tissue Kit. The CDR3 runs 15 amino acids, cysteine and phenylalanine included. Only CDR3 DNA remains: 45 bases, in frame from the first base. Trimming leaves V shorter by 4 bases and J shorter by 0 bases, with the junction holding 3 bases beyond the gene matches. The germline V gene encodes CDR1 LNHDA and CDR2 SQIVND (reference sequence).

What the research found in general, with its limitations: The authors stated that sample limitations prevented analyses of patient blood samples from being reproduced. Immune responses induced by the vaccine were seen in roughly 95% of patients across multiple MHC alleles. PBMC samples for TCRB deep sequencing were selected based on availability. Pseudoprogression seemed to be unrelated to changes in the top peripheral T cell clonotypes found by TCRB sequencing.

The library was made by the immunoSEQ multiplex PCR assay. The hsTCRB Kit was used according to the manufacturer's protocol to amplify rearranged TCR beta chain sequences. TCRB libraries were sequenced on an Illumina MiSeq. As for the authors' bioinformatics: The kit vendor's proprietary platform handled demultiplexing, trimming and gene mapping. Entries here come from immuneACCESS through TCRdb and include only in-frame sequences with V and J called. Some clones fail to appear in such tables; in the studies checked, an unresolved V gene covers under half of the shortfall, and the cause of the remainder is unknown. The D gene and trimming were derived from the DNA, and the V and J assignments and clone size from that table. For this sample the table gives fewer than 70,000 clones, of which 75% to 90% were detected only once. The top ten hold 3.8% of the sample. As for this clone: Its antigen is still unknown. No much larger clonotype is one base removed from it; base qualities were not supplied.

The receptor was derived from a man under 40 with glioma. This specimen consisted of PBMCs, obtained from a glioma patient whose treatment included an IDH1 peptide vaccine. This receptor chain uses TRBV19 and TRBJ1-1; 9 nucleotides in the junction match TRBD1. The CDR3 corresponds to CASSRDRALNTEAFF. Read as DNA, the sequence is TGTGCCAGTAGTAGGGACAGGGCTTTGAACACTGAAGCTTTCTTT.